Listed here are 22 T cell receptor beta chains from one sample, sequenced in a study of T cell responses to AZD1222 COVID-19 vaccine. Sequencing used immunoSEQ multiplex PCR; TCRdb keeps in-frame clones, though not all of them. Of about 110,000 clones in the sample, 94% were seen once. The sequencing used peripheral blood, collected 28 days after the second AZD1222 dose. These receptors originate from an adult who received the AZD1222 COVID-19 vaccine.

The J gene is TRBJ1-1, the V gene TRBV19; no definite D call. The CDR3 spans 13 residues. Germline V CDR1 and CDR2: LNHDA, SQIVND (reference sequence). The V end was cut by 1 base, the J end by 2 bases, with 5 bases between. Here the CDR3 reads CASSIVQNTEAFF. Here the CDR3 DNA reads TGTGCCAGTAGTATAGTCCAAAACACTGAAGCTTTCTTT.

The chain links TRBV10-3 to TRBJ1-6; D perhaps matches TRBD1 (5 bases). V lost 0 bases to trimming and J lost 6 bases, with 6 bases between them. In germline, CDR1 is ENHRY, CDR2 SYGVKD. The CDR3 contains 14 residues. The CDR3 sequence is CAISESGGNSPLHF. The DNA of the CDR3 is TGTGCCATCAGTGAGTCCGGGGGTAATTCACCCCTCCACTTT.

Concerning this clone: One end of the junction varies from germline; a read error may be responsible. The CDR3 region has the DNA TGCCCCCCCACCCGGCCCCCGGAGGAGACTAGCGGGAGACCTACAGATACGCAGTATTTT. The encoded protein is CPPTRPPEETSGRPTDTQYF. The chain combines TRBV7-8 with TRBJ2-3, with 12 bases fitting TRBD2. Per germline, CDR1 SGHVS and CDR2 FQNEAQ. This CDR3 contains 20 residues.

The chain employs TRBV27 and TRBJ1-2; D is ambiguous. Germline V CDR1 and CDR2: MNHEY, SMNVEV (reference sequence). The CDR3 totals 14 residues. V lost 2 bases, J lost 2 bases, and 9 bases lay in between. The CDR3 region has the DNA TGTGCCAGCAGTTTAAATCCGGGAAACTATGGCTACACCTTC. Protein sequence: CASSLNPGNYGYTF.

The CDR3, as DNA: TGCGCCAGCAGCTTACAGGGGGCGCCCGGAGAGACCCAGTACTTC. Its protein product is CASSLQGAPGETQYF. The V and J genes are TRBV5-1 and TRBJ2-5; TRBD1 agrees at 9 bases. This CDR3 region has 15 residues. With 2 bases clipped from V and 4 bases from J, the junction kept 6 bases outside the gene matches. Per germline, CDR1 SGHRS and CDR2 YFSETQ.

As DNA, the CDR3 is TGTGCCAGTCAGAGTCCTGGGGCCAACGTCCTGACTTTC. Translated, it gives CASQSPGANVLTF. The rearrangement joins TRBV25-1 to TRBJ2-6; D remains unclear. V lost 9 bases, J lost 2 bases, and 8 bases lay in between. Germline values: CDR1 MGHDK, CDR2 SYGVNS. The CDR3 contains 13 residues.

The chain is built from TRBV6-4 and TRBJ2-1, with D tentatively TRBD2 (7 bases). Germline V gene sequence: CDR1 MRHNA, CDR2 SNTAGT. Trimming took 9 bases from V and 6 from J, leaving 24 bases between them. CDR3 length equals 16 residues. The CDR3 region has the DNA TGTGCCAGTCACCCCGGAGGCGGGGGCCTACCCAATGAGCAGTTCTTC. It yields the protein CASHPGGGGLPNEQFF.

This sequence joins TRBV18 and TRBJ1-1; tentatively, D is TRBD1 (5 bases). Per the germline V gene, CDR1 is KGHSH and CDR2 is LQKENI. Deletions cut 6 bases from V and 4 bases from J, with 18 bases between. The CDR3 totals 15 residues. In DNA form, the CDR3 reads TGTGCCAGCTCGGCCACCGGGGGAAGGAGCACTGAAGCTTTCTTT. Its translation: CASSATGGRSTEAFF.

The V gene is TRBV19, the J gene TRBJ1-1; a possible D gene is TRBD1 (6 bases). V lost 7 bases to trimming and J lost 2 bases, with 23 bases between them. The germline V gene encodes CDR1 LNHDA and CDR2 SQIVND (reference sequence). The CDR3 covers 17 residues. The CDR3 coding sequence is TGTGCCAGTAATCAACGAACAGGGCGGATTCTTAACACTGAAGCTTTCTTT. Protein product: CASNQRTGRILNTEAFF.

V and J are TRBV3-1 (or the pseudogene TRBV3-2) and TRBJ2-7; D call uncertain. Germline CDR1 LGHDT, CDR2 YNNKEL (reference sequence). Trimming stripped 3 bases from V and 1 base from J, with 10 bases between. The CDR3 loop spans 14 amino acids. CDR3: CASSQPSLSYEQYF. CDR3 DNA: TGTGCCAGCAGCCAGCCGTCGCTTTCCTACGAGCAGTACTTC.

CDR3 bases: TGTGCCAGCATCCTAAGAAGGGGGCAGGGAAGCACAGATACGCAGTATTTT. Amino acids: CASILRRGQGSTDTQYF. This chain links TRBV28 with TRBJ2-3, with TRBD1 identical over 7 bases. This CDR3 is built from 17 residues. V dropped 7 bases and J dropped 0; count of bases not matched to a gene: 13. Germline V gives CDR1 MDHEN, CDR2 SYDVKM.

The chain joins TRBV12-1 to TRBJ1-3. TRBV12-1 is recorded as a pseudogene. The CDR3 loop spans 16 amino acids. The CDR3 sequence: CASSFPLELAGNTIYF. Written as DNA, the CDR3 is TGTGCCAGCAGCTTCCCTCTGGAGTTGGCTGGAAACACCATATATTTT.

V gene TRBV6-5 combines with J gene TRBJ2-1; 16 bases match TRBD2. V was pared by 2 bases and J by 12 bases, with 4 bases of the junction left unmatched. In germline, CDR1 is MNHEY, CDR2 SVGAGI. This CDR3 is built from 15 residues. The CDR3: CASSYAGLAGGRQFF. The CDR3 nucleotides read TGTGCCAGCAGTTACGCGGGACTAGCGGGGGGGAGGCAGTTCTTC.

The chain couples TRBV5-1 to TRBJ1-3, with unresolved D. Germline V lookup: CDR1 SGHRS, CDR2 YFSETQ. This CDR3 has 14 residues. V lost 4 bases, J lost 4 bases, and 12 bases lay in between. Written as DNA, the CDR3 is TGCGCCAGCAGCCCCCACCAGTCCGGAAACACCATATATTTT. It yields the protein CASSPHQSGNTIYF.

The V call is TRBV19, the J call TRBJ2-2; D remains unclear. Trimming shortened V by 4 bases and J by 0 bases, and 6 bases separated the two germline ends. The CDR3 consists of 14 residues. Per the germline V gene, CDR1 is LNHDA and CDR2 is SQIVND (reference sequence). CDR3 protein: CASSSGPNTGELFF. For the CDR3, the DNA is TGTGCCAGTAGTAGTGGCCCGAACACCGGGGAGCTGTTTTTT.

This clone appeared a single time. The J gene is TRBJ2-6, the V gene TRBV6-4; 12 bases line up with TRBD1. This CDR3 is built from 16 residues. Germline V gene data show CDR1 as MRHNA and CDR2 as SNTAGT. Trimming removed 6 bases from V and 4 bases from J; junction bases left unmatched: 4. DNA for the CDR3: TGTGCCAGCAGGGGACAGGGGGCGAAAGGGGCCAACGTCCTGACTTTC. Amino acid sequence: CASRGQGAKGANVLTF.

J is TRBJ2-1 and V is TRBV4-1; possibly TRBD2 for D (7 bases). The CDR3 is 14 residues long. Trimming removed 0 bases at V and 10 bases at J, with 13 bases between. Germline V CDR1 and CDR2: MGHRA, YSYEKL. CDR3 loop: CASSQDVRGHEQFF. CDR3 bases: TGCGCCAGCAGCCAAGATGTGCGGGGGCACGAGCAGTTCTTC.

This sequence joins TRBV9 and TRBJ1-1; D is uncertain. This CDR3 is built from 15 residues. V was shortened by 0 bases and J by 1 base, with 10 bases between the two germline ends. Per the germline V gene, CDR1 is SGDLS and CDR2 is YYNGEE. As DNA, the CDR3 is TGTGCCAGCAGCGTAGTTGGGCGGACGAACACTGAAGCTTTCTTT. Protein product: CASSVVGRTNTEAFF.

V usage is TRBV27 and J usage is TRBJ2-7; D uncertain. CDR3 length equals 14 residues. Per germline, CDR1 MNHEY and CDR2 SMNVEV (reference sequence). V dropped 7 bases and J dropped 0 bases, with 13 bases sitting between them. CDR3 region: CASMNIPSSYEQYF. The CDR3 DNA reads as TGTGCCAGCATGAACATCCCAAGCTCCTACGAGCAGTACTTC.

The chain carries TRBV18 and TRBJ1-1; D remains ambiguous. Germline CDR1 reads KGHSH; CDR2 reads LQKENI. The CDR3 spans 17 residues. Trimming took off 0 bases at V and 4 bases at J, with 18 bases between the two ends. The CDR3 DNA reads TGTGCCAGCTCACCACCGCTAGGGCAACGACTACGCACTGAAGCTTTCTTT. Translating it yields CASSPPLGQRLRTEAFF. The full variable domain, rest sourced from reference TRBV18 and TRBJ1-1, is NAGVMQNPRHLVRRRGQEARLRCSPMKGHSHVYWYRQLPEEGLKFMVYLQKENIIDESGMPKERFSAEFPKEGPSILRIQQVVRGDSAAYFCASSPPLGQRLRTEAFFGQGTRLTVV.

The chain uses TRBV7-8 and TRBJ1-5, with D possibly matching TRBD1 (6 bases). Looked up from germline, CDR1 is SGHVS and CDR2 is FQNEAQ. The CDR3 runs to 17 residues. Trimming stripped 1 base from V and 0 bases from J, with 13 bases between. The CDR3 spells CASSLVAGTHSNQPQHF. CDR3 bases: TGTGCCAGCAGCTTAGTTGCCGGGACACATAGCAATCAGCCCCAGCATTTT.

This clone has just a few counts. The same CDR3 also results from other DNA sequences found in this sample. The gene calls are TRBV5-1 and TRBJ2-2; D is unclear. V lost 0 bases and J 6 bases, leaving 3 bases between the germline ends. Germline V gene lookup returns CDR1 SGHRS and CDR2 YFSETQ. There are 12 residues in the CDR3. Written as DNA, the CDR3 is TGCGCCAGCAGCTTGGGGGCCGGGGAGCTGTTTTTT. Its translation: CASSLGAGELFF.